What follows are 30 T cell receptor beta chains derived from one specimen sequenced in a study of blood T cell repertoires in COVID-19. Assay: immunoSEQ multiplex PCR; the TCRdb copy retains only in-frame clones and omits some. The repertoire has roughly 56,000 clones, 87% of them found once; the top ten carry 6.5%. Sequenced input: peripheral blood. The source is a man in his forties or fifties with active COVID-19.

This clone was recorded only once. The V call is TRBV2, the J call TRBJ1-5; a weak D match, TRBD1 (5 bases). Per germline, CDR1 SNHLY and CDR2 FYNNEI. The V gene lost 6 bases and the J gene lost 5 bases, with 14 bases spanning the gap. The CDR3 consists of 14 residues. DNA of the CDR3: TGTGCCAGCAGCCTCGACAGATCGGATCAGCCCCAGCATTTT. Protein sequence: CASSLDRSDQPQHF.

This clone occurred a few times. The chain employs TRBV16 and TRBJ2-7; D is unclear. V dropped 0 bases and J dropped 4 bases, with 13 bases sitting between them. The CDR3 has 15 amino acids. Germline V gene lookup returns CDR1 KGHSY and CDR2 FQNENV. The CDR3 sequence: CASSQSAVISYEQYF. The CDR3 coding sequence is TGTGCCAGCAGCCAATCGGCTGTAATTTCATACGAGCAGTACTTC.

This clone is a singleton in its sample. V usage is TRBV5-1 and J usage is TRBJ2-3; 7 bases line up with TRBD1. With 2 bases clipped from V and 6 bases from J, the junction kept 6 bases outside the gene matches. CDR1 is SGHRS, CDR2 YFSETQ, per germline. The CDR3 runs 14 residues. The CDR3 here is CASSFVRGHDTQYF. The CDR3 DNA follows: TGCGCCAGCAGCTTTGTTAGGGGGCACGATACGCAGTATTTT.

The rearrangement links TRBV7-2 to TRBJ1-6, with 7 bases matching TRBD1. This CDR3 contains 12 residues. The ends lost 5 bases at V and 14 bases at J; junction bases unmatched: 6. The germline gives CDR1 SGHTA, CDR2 FQGNSA. The CDR3 sequence is CASSNDRVTLHF. The CDR3 nucleotides read TGTGCCAGCAGCAATGACAGGGTGACCCTCCACTTT.

The CDR3 here is CASSQTSGRGDTQYF. CDR3 nucleotides: TGTGCCAGCAGCCAGACTAGCGGGAGAGGAGATACGCAGTATTTT. This rearrangement joins TRBV7-8 to TRBJ2-3; 12 bases map to TRBD2. Germline assignment: CDR1 SGHVS and CDR2 FQNEAQ. This CDR3 has 15 amino acids. The ends lost 5 bases at V and 5 bases at J; junction bases unmatched: 5.

The CDR3 bases are TGTGCCAGCAGTGACTCGGCGGTCAGCCCTACAGAGACCCAGTACTTC. It yields the protein CASSDSAVSPTETQYF. V and J are TRBV6-4 and TRBJ2-5, with D uncertain. The CDR3 has 16 amino acids. V was pared by 0 bases and J by 4 bases, with 15 bases between. The germline V gene encodes CDR1 MRHNA and CDR2 SNTAGT.

CDR3 sequence: CASSPLSRDLDEQYF. The DNA of the CDR3 is TGTGCCAGCTCACCACTGTCCAGGGACTTGGATGAGCAGTACTTC. J is TRBJ2-7 and V is TRBV18, with D maybe TRBD2 (6 bases). The CDR3 has 15 amino acids. CDR1 is KGHSH and CDR2 is LQKENI in the germline V gene. Trimming removed 1 base at V and 7 bases at J, with 17 bases between.

The V and J genes are TRBV4-2 and TRBJ2-1; D ambiguous. V was pared by 4 bases and J by 0 bases, with 7 bases between. The length of the CDR3 is 14 residues. Germline assignment: CDR1 LGHNA and CDR2 YNFKEQ. The CDR3 loop reads CASSPRSSYNEQFF. In DNA form, the CDR3 reads TGTGCCAGCAGCCCTCGTAGCTCCTACAATGAGCAGTTCTTC.

The chain is built from TRBV7-2 and TRBJ1-2; TRBD1 might be the D (6 bases). The V gene's germline CDR1 is SGHTA and CDR2 FQGNSA. V lost 5 bases and J 4 bases, leaving 17 bases between the germline ends. The CDR3 sequence is 15 residues long. The CDR3 loop is CASSQNGGGTYGYTF. In DNA, the CDR3 is TGTGCCAGCAGCCAAAACGGGGGGGGCACCTATGGCTACACCTTC.

This clone was detected only once. The chain recombines TRBV6-1 with TRBJ2-3, with a possible D match to TRBD2 (5 bases). Germline-derived CDR1 and CDR2 are MNHNS and SASEGT. Trimming removed 1 base at V and 5 bases at J, with 7 bases between. The CDR3 is 13 amino acids. CDR3: CASSEGERDTQYF. As DNA, the CDR3 is TGTGCCAGCAGTGAAGGGGAGCGAGATACGCAGTATTTT.

The genes are TRBV5-4 and TRBJ2-2, with 8 bases fitting TRBD1. The ends lost 0 bases at V and 3 bases at J; junction bases unmatched: 4. The germline gives CDR1 SGHNT, CDR2 YYREEE (reference sequence). CDR3 length: 16 amino acids. The CDR3, as DNA: TGTGCCAGCAGCTTGGGCGACAGGGGATACACCGGGGAGCTGTTTTTT. Protein product: CASSLGDRGYTGELFF.

This clone has only one observation. The CDR3 sequence: CAISEREGGTEAFF. CDR3 bases: TGTGCCATCAGTGAGCGGGAGGGCGGGACTGAAGCTTTCTTT. The V gene is TRBV10-3, the J gene TRBJ1-1; D is undetermined. From germline, CDR1 is ENHRY and CDR2 SYGVKD. Trimming left V 2 bases short and J 5 bases short, with 12 bases between. The CDR3 runs to 14 residues.

The CDR3 sequence is CASSLDSAGHKGAQYF. CDR3 nucleotides: TGCGCCAGCAGCTTGGATTCGGCAGGCCACAAAGGGGCCCAGTACTTC. The chain recombines TRBV5-1 with TRBJ2-5, with D possibly TRBD1 on 5 matching bases. The germline CDR1 and CDR2 sequences are SGHRS and YFSETQ. Deletions cut 0 bases from V and 9 bases from J, with 21 bases between. This CDR3 contains 16 residues.

CDR3 nucleotides: TGCGCCAGCAGCCCCCAGCCTCTAGCCGGGGACAATGAGCAGTTCTTC. It translates to CASSPQPLAGDNEQFF. This chain joins TRBV4-1 and TRBJ2-1; D possibly corresponds to TRBD2 (5 bases). Germline CDR1 reads MGHRA; CDR2 reads YSYEKL. V was cut by 4 bases and J by 5 bases, with 18 bases left in between. This CDR3 has 16 amino acids.

The V gene is TRBV2, the J gene TRBJ1-2; a possible D gene is TRBD1 (6 bases). With 6 bases removed from V and 4 bases from J, the gap between germline ends came to 12 bases. Germline CDR1 reads SNHLY; CDR2 reads FYNNEI. The CDR3 extends over 13 amino acids. The CDR3 DNA reads TGTGCCAGCAGGGATCTACAGGGCTATGGCTACACCTTC. Amino acids: CASRDLQGYGYTF.

The rearrangement links TRBV11-2 to TRBJ1-3, with D uncertain. The germline V and J ends were trimmed by 5 bases and 0 bases, with 5 bases remaining between them. Per the germline V gene, CDR1 is SGHAT and CDR2 is FQNNGV. The CDR3 sequence is 13 residues long. The CDR3 DNA follows: TGTGCCAGCAGCCCTAGCTCTGGAAACACCATATATTTT. Amino acids: CASSPSSGNTIYF. Together with reference TRBV11-2 and TRBJ1-3, the CDR3 gives the full variable domain: EAGVAQSPRYKIIEKRQSVAFWCNPISGHATLYWYQQILGQGPKLLIQFQNNGVVDDSQLPKDRFSAERLKGVDSTLKIQPAKLEDSAVYLCASSPSSGNTIYFGEGSWLTVV.

The chain uses TRBV3-1 (or the pseudogene TRBV3-2) and TRBJ2-3; D is perhaps TRBD1 (5 bases). V lost 3 bases and J lost 2, with 18 bases in between. The CDR3 contains 17 residues. CDR1 and CDR2 (germline): LGHDT, YNNKEL (reference sequence). The CDR3: CASSHTPGQRSTDTQYF. The CDR3 DNA sequence: TGTGCCAGCAGCCACACCCCAGGGCAGAGGTCCACAGATACGCAGTATTTT.

The chain couples TRBV19 to TRBJ1-2; perhaps TRBD1 as D (6 bases). Germline values: CDR1 LNHDA, CDR2 SQIVND (reference sequence). V dropped 7 bases and J dropped 6 bases, with 15 bases sitting between them. This CDR3 has 13 amino acids. The DNA of the CDR3 is TGTGCCAGTACCCTCAGGGCAGGGGATGGCTACACCTTC. Protein product: CASTLRAGDGYTF.

The V and J genes are TRBV28 and TRBJ1-2; 10 nucleotides align to TRBD1. Germline CDR1 and CDR2: MDHEN and SYDVKM. Trimming cost V 6 bases and J 8 bases; bases outside gene matches: 6. The CDR3 spans 13 residues. CDR3 bases: TGTGCCAGCAGATTTGGGACAGGGGTCGGCTACACCTTC. This gives the protein CASRFGTGVGYTF.

V usage is TRBV29-1 and J usage is TRBJ2-5; D is undetermined. The CDR3 runs to 13 residues. Germline CDR1 and CDR2: SQVTM and ANQGSEA. V lost 8 bases and J 1 base, leaving 14 bases between the germline ends. DNA of the CDR3: TGCAGCACCCAGTCAGGCAGCCAAGAGACCCAGTACTTC. Translation: CSTQSGSQETQYF. Supplemented by reference TRBV29-1 and TRBJ2-5, the full variable domain reads SAVISQKPSRDICQRGTSLTIQCQVDSQVTMMFWYRQQPGQSLTLIATANQGSEATYESGFVIDKFPISRPNLTFSTLTVSNMSPEDSSIYLCSTQSGSQETQYFGPGTRLLVL.

The chain links TRBV27 to TRBJ1-1; a possible D gene is TRBD1 (6 bases). Trimming stripped 5 bases from V and 7 bases from J, with 14 bases between. This CDR3 comprises 13 residues. The germline gives CDR1 MNHEY, CDR2 SMNVEV (reference sequence). The CDR3: CASSLQGFGEAFF. CDR3 sequence (DNA): TGTGCCAGCAGTCTACAGGGATTCGGTGAAGCTTTCTTT.

The chain uses TRBV5-1 and TRBJ2-1, with TRBD2 matching 9 bases. The CDR3 runs 15 residues. CDR1 and CDR2 (germline): SGHRS, YFSETQ. Unmatched junction bases numbered 6, after V lost 4 bases and J lost 4 bases. CDR3 loop: CASSQRAGGYNEQFF. As DNA, the CDR3 is TGCGCCAGCAGCCAGCGAGCGGGGGGATACAATGAGCAGTTCTTC.

The J gene is TRBJ1-1, the V gene TRBV12-3 or TRBV12-4; D perhaps matches TRBD1 (6 bases). V was pared by 4 bases and J by 6 bases, with 12 bases between. This CDR3 is built from 13 residues. The CDR3 coding sequence is TGTGCCAGCAGTTCGACAGGAAACCCTGAAGCTTTCTTT. Encoded protein: CASSSTGNPEAFF.

This chain joins TRBV3-1 (or the pseudogene TRBV3-2) and TRBJ2-6; 7 positions agree with TRBD1. The CDR3 totals 13 residues. Trimming at V came to 4 bases and at J to 9 bases, leaving 3 bases not matched to a gene. Per germline, CDR1 LGHDT and CDR2 YNNKEL (reference sequence). The CDR3 DNA reads as TGTGCCAGCAGCCCCAGGGGGAGCAACGTCCTGACTTTC. This codes for CASSPRGSNVLTF.

The chain couples TRBV2 to TRBJ1-5, with D possibly TRBD1 on 5 matching bases. The germline CDR1 and CDR2 sequences are SNHLY and FYNNEI. V lost 7 bases and J lost 1, with 17 bases in between. The CDR3 has 16 residues. The CDR3 protein is CASTPGWGGSNQPQHF. Written as DNA, the CDR3 is TGTGCCAGCACTCCCGGCTGGGGGGGGAGCAATCAGCCCCAGCATTTT.

This rearrangement joins TRBV5-4 to TRBJ1-2, with 7 bases aligning to TRBD1. In germline, CDR1 is SGHNT, CDR2 YYREEE (reference sequence). CDR3 length: 14 amino acids. The V segment lost 3 bases and the J segment 8 bases; nucleotides outside the gene matches: 10. CDR3 nucleotides: TGTGCCAGCAGCTGGAGCCAGGGGGAGCGGGGCTACACCTTC. It yields the protein CASSWSQGERGYTF.

The chain combines TRBV19 with TRBJ2-2; TRBD2 agrees at 11 bases. The junction had 8 bases not matched to a gene; V was cut back by 2 bases and J by 6 bases. Germline V lookup: CDR1 LNHDA, CDR2 SQIVND (reference sequence). The CDR3 covers 17 residues. The DNA for the CDR3 is TGTGCCAGTAGTATACTAGCGGGAGGAGTGGGGGCCGGGGAGCTGTTTTTT. Translation gives CASSILAGGVGAGELFF.

This clone is categorized as medium-sized (0.01 to 0.1%). The chain links TRBV27 to TRBJ2-7; weak D call: TRBD1 (6 bases). Deletions cut 11 bases from V and 0 bases from J, with 14 bases between. The CDR3 has 13 residues. The germline V gene has CDR1 MNHEY and CDR2 SMNVEV (reference sequence). CDR3 amino acids: CASRGYASYEQYF. The DNA of the CDR3 is TGTGCCTCTAGGGGGTACGCCTCCTACGAGCAGTACTTC.

This clone was seen a few times. The CDR3, as DNA: TGCGCCAGCAGTTCAAACGTCGGGATTACTAACTATGGCTACACCTTC. This encodes CASSSNVGITNYGYTF. This chain uses TRBV4-1 with TRBJ1-2; unclear D gene. The CDR3 loop spans 16 amino acids. Germline loops: CDR1 MGHRA, CDR2 YSYEKL. Trimming shortened V by 6 bases and J by 0 bases, and 17 bases separated the two germline ends.

The chain employs TRBV7-2 and TRBJ1-3, with a weak D call TRBD1 (5 bases). Looked up from germline, CDR1 is SGHTA and CDR2 is FQGNSA. V was shortened by 6 bases and J by 4 bases, with 10 bases between the two germline ends. There are 13 residues in the CDR3. The CDR3 loop reads CASRGRGGNTIYF. As DNA, the CDR3 is TGTGCCAGCAGAGGACGGGGGGGAAACACCATATATTTT.